This TCR beta chain was captured by sequencing in a study of T cell repertoires in cytomegalovirus infection. Looking at the study overall: A matching HLA type, together with CMV infection, was signaled by public TCR beta signatures.

In this sample, this clonotype turned up a few times. Its matching antigen is unknown. CDR3 length: 13 amino acids. Germline V gives CDR1 MGHRA, CDR2 YSYEKL. The V end lost 4 bases, the J end lost 3 bases, and 9 bases lay between the germline ends. Study results and limitations: Totalled public TCR beta family frequency picked out people who carried CMV plus the relevant HLA. Across the ex vivo response, the dominant clonotypes were HLA-C-restricted CMV-specific TCR beta clonotypes.

TCRdb reanalysed the reads using MiXCR and keeps one entry per CDR3 protein. The table includes some 350,000 distinct CDR3 sequences, less than 20% detected once. This clonotype was sampled from a human donor in good health (CMV status not recorded). Some clones in this sample may be carry-over from other donors' samples. The sample comprised PBMCs. This sequence joins TRBV4-1 and TRBJ2-5; D is unclear. CDR3 in amino acids: CASSLTRKETQYF. CDR3 coding DNA: TGCGCCAGCAGCCTGACTCGGAAAGAGACCCAGTACTTC.